Listed below are T cell receptor beta chains from one sample, sequenced in a study of regulatory T cells in long-lasting Graves disease. TCRdb re-derived calls from the multiplex PCR reads in MiXCR, one entry per CDR3 protein. The sample lists roughly 300,000 distinct CDR3 sequences; about 20% were seen once. Sequenced material: peripheral blood mononuclear cells (PBMCs), taken when the disease was refractory, from a patient treated with antithyroid drugs. All receptors come from a female donor with Graves disease. CDR3s include the opening cysteine and the closing phenylalanine or tryptophan. Each record gives: J gene, V gene, D gene, clone size, CDR3 DNA, CDR3 protein. D genes are given only for firm matches. Part of the rows lack a size; the others show once, few, many or a class for expanded clones.

J: TRBJ2-2
V: TRBV6-1
D: NA
size: NA
DNA: TGTGCCAGCATGGCGGACAGCCACACCGGGGAGCTGTTTTTT
CDR3: CASMADSHTGELFF

J: TRBJ1-5
V: TRBV12-3/TRBV12-4
D: NA
size: many
DNA: TGTGCCAGCACCACAACAGGGAGTAATCGCCAGCCCCAGCATTTT
CDR3: CASTTTGSNRQPQHF

J: TRBJ2-5
V: TRBV18
D: NA
size: many
DNA: TGTGCCAGCTCACCACAGGCAGGGTCAGAGACCCAGTACTTC
CDR3: CASSPQAGSETQYF

J: TRBJ1-1
V: TRBV25-1
D: NA
size: NA
DNA: TGTGCCAGCAGTGCCCCGAACACTGAAGCTTTCTTT
CDR3: CASSAPNTEAFF

J: TRBJ1-2
V: TRBV10-3
D: NA
size: many
DNA: TGTGCCATCAGTGAGTCGACCCGCATCCAAGGAGATGGCTACACCTTC
CDR3: CAISESTRIQGDGYTF

J: TRBJ1-5
V: TRBV12-3/TRBV12-4
D: NA
size: many
DNA: TGTGCCAGCAGCCTAGAAGCCAGGGGTCAGCCCCAGCATTTT
CDR3: CASSLEARGQPQHF

J: TRBJ2-5
V: TRBV6-1
D: NA
size: few
DNA: TGTGCCAGCAGAAGCCCCACCGTACAGAGAGAGACCCAGTACTTC
CDR3: CASRSPTVQRETQYF

J: TRBJ1-2
V: TRBV7-9
D: TRBD1
size: NA
DNA: TGTGCCAGCAGCGTAAACAGGGGAGGGTATGGCTACACCTTC
CDR3: CASSVNRGGYGYTF

J: TRBJ1-5
V: TRBV20-1
D: NA
size: many
DNA: TGCAGTGCTTCCCATTCTATCGACTGGGTCAATCAGCCCCAGCATTTT
CDR3: CSASHSIDWVNQPQHF

J: TRBJ1-2
V: TRBV11-2
D: NA
size: many
DNA: TGTGCCAGCAGCCAACAGAGAAACTATGGCTACACCTTC
CDR3: CASSQQRNYGYTF

J: TRBJ1-1
V: TRBV5-8
D: NA
size: many
DNA: TGTGCCAGCAGCTGGCGGCAGGGGAAGTCGAACACTGAAGCTTTCTTT
CDR3: CASSWRQGKSNTEAFF

J: TRBJ2-3
V: TRBV28
D: TRBD2
size: few
DNA: TGTGCCAGCAGTACCCCACTAGCGGGAGTCAGAGATACGCAGTATTTT
CDR3: CASSTPLAGVRDTQYF

J: TRBJ2-3
V: TRBV5-1
D: TRBD2
size: NA
DNA: TGCGCCAGCAGCGTGACTAGCCGCACAGATACGCAGTATTTT
CDR3: CASSVTSRTDTQYF

J: TRBJ2-2
V: TRBV28
D: NA
size: many
DNA: TGTGCCAGCAGGAGAGGGACCAAGGGGTACACCGGGGAGCTGTTTTTT
CDR3: CASRRGTKGYTGELFF

J: TRBJ1-5
V: TRBV6-1
D: NA
size: few
DNA: TGTGCCAGCAGGAAAGGGAGGGAATTAGCAAATCAGCCCCAGCATTTT
CDR3: CASRKGRELANQPQHF

J: TRBJ1-6
V: TRBV5-8
D: NA
size: few
DNA: TGTGCCAGCAGCCACAAGTATGGGGGCAGAAGTTATAATTCACCCCTCCACTTT
CDR3: CASSHKYGGRSYNSPLHF

J: TRBJ2-2
V: TRBV7-2
D: TRBD1
size: NA
DNA: TGTGCCAGCAGCGTCCGGACAGGGACGAACACCGGGGAGCTGTTTTTT
CDR3: CASSVRTGTNTGELFF

J: TRBJ2-6
V: TRBV5-1
D: NA
size: NA
DNA: TGCGCCAGCAGCTCCTCTCGACACTCTGGGGCCAACGTCCTGACTTTC
CDR3: CASSSSRHSGANVLTF

J: TRBJ2-7
V: TRBV24-1
D: TRBD2
size: many
DNA: TGTGCCACCAGTGACCACGGGACTAGCGGCGACTACGAGCAGTACTTC
CDR3: CATSDHGTSGDYEQYF

J: TRBJ2-5
V: TRBV2
D: TRBD2
size: many
DNA: TGTGCCAGCAGGGTACTAGCGAACACCCCTGGGGAGACCCAGTACTTC
CDR3: CASRVLANTPGETQYF

J: TRBJ1-3
V: TRBV6-1
D: TRBD1
size: few
DNA: TGTGCCAGCAGTACCTCGACAGGGCCCGGAAACACCATATATTTT
CDR3: CASSTSTGPGNTIYF

J: TRBJ2-1
V: TRBV11-2
D: TRBD1
size: few
DNA: TGTGCCAGCAGGATAACAGGGGCGAATGAGCAGTTCTTC
CDR3: CASRITGANEQFF

J: TRBJ2-5
V: TRBV3-1
D: NA
size: many
DNA: TGTGCCAGCAGCCAAAACCCACGGGGGGAGACCCAGTACTTC
CDR3: CASSQNPRGETQYF

J: TRBJ1-6
V: TRBV10-2
D: NA
size: few
DNA: TGCGCCAGCAGTGGGGCGGGTGTAGTCTCACCCCTCCACTTT
CDR3: CASSGAGVVSPLHF

J: TRBJ2-4
V: TRBV20-1
D: TRBD2
size: NA
DNA: TGCAGTGCTAGAGATGGCGGGAGGAGAGTGCGGGCCAAAAACATTCAGTACTTC
CDR3: CSARDGGRRVRAKNIQYF

J: TRBJ2-4
V: TRBV11-2
D: TRBD1
size: many
DNA: TGTGCCAGCAGCTTATCCGGCAGGGGGTTTGGAAACATTCAGTACTTC
CDR3: CASSLSGRGFGNIQYF

J: TRBJ1-5
V: TRBV6-1
D: NA
size: few
DNA: TGTGCCAGCAGAGGAGGCTATAGCAATCAGCCCCAGCATTTT
CDR3: CASRGGYSNQPQHF

J: TRBJ2-7
V: TRBV6-1
D: TRBD2
size: NA
DNA: TGTGCCAGCAGACAGACTAGCGGGAGAGACGAGCAGTACTTC
CDR3: CASRQTSGRDEQYF

J: TRBJ2-7
V: TRBV7-9
D: NA
size: few
DNA: TGTGCCAGCAGCTCCCAGCCTCTGGGCGAGCAGTACTTC
CDR3: CASSSQPLGEQYF

J: TRBJ2-2
V: TRBV12-3/TRBV12-4
D: NA
size: few
DNA: TGTGCCAGTAAACCCGGGACTTTACCCGGGGAGCTGTTTTTT
CDR3: CASKPGTLPGELFF

J: TRBJ2-7
V: TRBV15
D: TRBD2
size: many
DNA: TGTGCCACCAGCAGATACCGGGACTACGCATACGAGCAGTACTTC
CDR3: CATSRYRDYAYEQYF

J: TRBJ2-7
V: TRBV12-3/TRBV12-4
D: TRBD2
size: many
DNA: TGTGCCAGCAGTTCTGGGGGGGGCTCCTACGAGCAGTACTTC
CDR3: CASSSGGGSYEQYF

J: TRBJ1-2
V: TRBV6-1
D: NA
size: many
DNA: TGTGCCAGCACGGGGGGGTCTAACTATGGCTACACCTTC
CDR3: CASTGGSNYGYTF

J: TRBJ2-3
V: TRBV24-1
D: TRBD2
size: NA
DNA: TGTGCCACCAGTGACGCGACTAGCGGCACAGATACGCAGTATTTT
CDR3: CATSDATSGTDTQYF

J: TRBJ2-5
V: TRBV10-3
D: NA
size: NA
DNA: TGTGCCATCAGAGCCGGGACCGAAGAGACCCAGTACTTC
CDR3: CAIRAGTEETQYF

J: TRBJ2-5
V: TRBV4-2
D: NA
size: NA
DNA: TGTGCCAGCAGCCCGTCCGAGGGGGTAAGACAAGAGACCCAGTACTTC
CDR3: CASSPSEGVRQETQYF

J: TRBJ2-6
V: TRBV20-1
D: NA
size: few
DNA: TGCAGTGCTAGTCACGGAGCGATCTCTGGGGCCAACGTCCTGACTTTC
CDR3: CSASHGAISGANVLTF

J: TRBJ1-6
V: TRBV30
D: TRBD1
size: many
DNA: TGTGCCTACGACCGGGACAGGGGTGGATCACCCCTCCACTTT
CDR3: CAYDRDRGGSPLHF

J: TRBJ2-7
V: TRBV28
D: NA
size: many
DNA: TGTGCCAGCACCAAACAGGGAACTTACTACGAGCAGTACTTC
CDR3: CASTKQGTYYEQYF

J: TRBJ2-1
V: TRBV6-2/TRBV6-3
D: TRBD2
size: NA
DNA: TGTGCCAGCAATCGGCCCGGGACTAGCGGGTCCAATGAGCAGTTCTTC
CDR3: CASNRPGTSGSNEQFF

J: TRBJ2-7
V: TRBV20-1
D: TRBD2
size: NA
DNA: TGCAGTGCTAGTTCTAGCGGGGGGTACGAGCAGTACTTC
CDR3: CSASSSGGYEQYF

J: TRBJ2-7
V: TRBV7-2
D: NA
size: many
DNA: TGTGCCAGCAGCTTTTTTGGTGGACCCTCCTACGAGCAGTACTTC
CDR3: CASSFFGGPSYEQYF

J: TRBJ1-1
V: TRBV13
D: NA
size: NA
DNA: TGTGCCAGCATTCCCTGGACAGAGAGCACGAACACTGAAGCTTTCTTT
CDR3: CASIPWTESTNTEAFF